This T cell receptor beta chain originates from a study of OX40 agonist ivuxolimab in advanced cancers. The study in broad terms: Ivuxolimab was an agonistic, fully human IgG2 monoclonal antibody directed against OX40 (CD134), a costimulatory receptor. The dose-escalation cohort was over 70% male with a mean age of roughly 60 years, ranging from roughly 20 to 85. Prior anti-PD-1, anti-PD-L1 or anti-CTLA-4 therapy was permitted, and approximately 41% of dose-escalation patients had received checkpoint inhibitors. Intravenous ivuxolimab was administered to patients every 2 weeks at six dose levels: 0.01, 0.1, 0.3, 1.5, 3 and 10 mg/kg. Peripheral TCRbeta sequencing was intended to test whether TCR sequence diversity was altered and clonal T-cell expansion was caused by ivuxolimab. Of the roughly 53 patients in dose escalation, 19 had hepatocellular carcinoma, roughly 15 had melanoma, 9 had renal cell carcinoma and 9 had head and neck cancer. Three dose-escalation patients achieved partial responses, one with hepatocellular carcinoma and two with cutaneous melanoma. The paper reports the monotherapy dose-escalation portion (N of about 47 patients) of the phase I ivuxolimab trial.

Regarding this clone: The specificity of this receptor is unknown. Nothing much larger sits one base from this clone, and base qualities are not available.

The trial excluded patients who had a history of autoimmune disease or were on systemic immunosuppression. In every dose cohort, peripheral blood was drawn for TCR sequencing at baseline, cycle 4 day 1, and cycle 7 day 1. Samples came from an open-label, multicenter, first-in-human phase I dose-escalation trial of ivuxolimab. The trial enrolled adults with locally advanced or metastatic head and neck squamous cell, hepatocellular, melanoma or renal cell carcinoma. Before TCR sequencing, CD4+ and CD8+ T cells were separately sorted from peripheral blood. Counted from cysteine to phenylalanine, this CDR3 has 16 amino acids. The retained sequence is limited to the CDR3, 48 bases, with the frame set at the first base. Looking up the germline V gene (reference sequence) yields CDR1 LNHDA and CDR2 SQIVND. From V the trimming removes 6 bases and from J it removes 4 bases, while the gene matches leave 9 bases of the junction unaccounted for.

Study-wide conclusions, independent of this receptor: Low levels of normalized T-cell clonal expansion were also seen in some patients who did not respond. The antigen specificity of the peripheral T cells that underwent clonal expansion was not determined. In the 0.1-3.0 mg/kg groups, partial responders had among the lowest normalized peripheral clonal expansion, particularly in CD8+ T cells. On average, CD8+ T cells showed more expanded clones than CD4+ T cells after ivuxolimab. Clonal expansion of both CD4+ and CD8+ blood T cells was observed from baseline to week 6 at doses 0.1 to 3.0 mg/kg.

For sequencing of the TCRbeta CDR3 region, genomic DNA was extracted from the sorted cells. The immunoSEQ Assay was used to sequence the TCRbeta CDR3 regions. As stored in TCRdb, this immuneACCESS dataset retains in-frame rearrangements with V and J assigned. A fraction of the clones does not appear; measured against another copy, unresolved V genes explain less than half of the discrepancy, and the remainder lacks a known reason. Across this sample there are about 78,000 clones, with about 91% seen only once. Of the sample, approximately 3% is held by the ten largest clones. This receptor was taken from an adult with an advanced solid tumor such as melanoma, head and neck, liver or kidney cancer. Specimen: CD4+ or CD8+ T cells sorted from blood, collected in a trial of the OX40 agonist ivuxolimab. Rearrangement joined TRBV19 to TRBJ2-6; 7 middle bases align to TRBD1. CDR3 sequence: CASRPGTAQGANVLTF. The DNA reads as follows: TGTGCCAGTAGGCCCGGGACAGCGCAGGGGGCCAACGTCCTGACTTTC.